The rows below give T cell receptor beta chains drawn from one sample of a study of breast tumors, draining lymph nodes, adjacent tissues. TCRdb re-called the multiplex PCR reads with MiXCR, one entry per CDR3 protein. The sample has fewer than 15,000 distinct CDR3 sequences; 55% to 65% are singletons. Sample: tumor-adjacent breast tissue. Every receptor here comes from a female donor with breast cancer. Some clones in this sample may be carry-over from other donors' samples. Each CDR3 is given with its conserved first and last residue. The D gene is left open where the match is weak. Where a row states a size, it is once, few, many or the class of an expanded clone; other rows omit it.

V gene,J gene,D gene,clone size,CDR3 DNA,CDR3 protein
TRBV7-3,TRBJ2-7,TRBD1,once,TGTGCCAGCAGCTTAATGGGACAGGGGTGCTACGAGCAGTACTTC,CASSLMGQGCYEQYF
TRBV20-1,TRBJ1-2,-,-,TGCAGTGCTAGAGATGGACGGGGGGACTATGGCTACACCTTC,CSARDGRGDYGYTF
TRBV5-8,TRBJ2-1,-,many,TGTGCCAGCAGCTTGGGGGGGGCACCCAATGAGCAGTTCTTC,CASSLGGAPNEQFF
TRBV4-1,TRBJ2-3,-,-,TGCGCCAGCAGCCCCCCGTTCGTGTCAGATACGCAGTATTTT,CASSPPFVSDTQYF
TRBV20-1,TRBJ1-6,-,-,TGCAGTGCTAGGGAAGCTAATTCACCCCTCCACTTT,CSAREANSPLHF
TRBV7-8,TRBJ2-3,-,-,TGTGCCAGCAGCCCACTCATCCTCTGGGACCGACCTAGCACAGATACGCAGTACTTT,CASSPLILWDRPSTDTQYF
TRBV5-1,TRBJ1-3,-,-,TGCGCCAGCAGCTCAGGAAACACCATATATTTT,CASSSGNTIYF
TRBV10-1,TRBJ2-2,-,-,TGCGCCAGCAGTGAGTCACTAGTGACCGGGGAGCTGTTTTTT,CASSESLVTGELFF
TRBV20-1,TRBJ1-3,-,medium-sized,TGCAGTGCTAGTTCTGCCTGGCAGGGGCCCTCTGGAAACACCATATATTTT,CSASSAWQGPSGNTIYF
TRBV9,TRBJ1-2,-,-,TGTGCCAGCAGTAGCGGGGGTTTATTGGATGGCTACACCTTC,CASSSGGLLDGYTF
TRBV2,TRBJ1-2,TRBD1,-,TGTGCCAGCATGGGGACAGGGGGTGGTAACTATGGCTACACCTTC,CASMGTGGGNYGYTF
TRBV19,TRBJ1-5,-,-,TGTGCCAGTAGCGGGGACCCAGGCAAGCCCCAGCATTTT,CASSGDPGKPQHF
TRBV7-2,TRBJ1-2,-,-,TGTGCCAGCAGCTTAGTGGGCATTGGCTACACCTTC,CASSLVGIGYTF
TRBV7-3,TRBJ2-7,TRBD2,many,TGTGCCAGCAGTCCAAGCGGGGGGCCCTACGAGCAGTACTTC,CASSPSGGPYEQYF
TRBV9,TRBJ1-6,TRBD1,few,TGTGCCAGCAGCCCCCAAGGGACAGGGGGCTCCTATAATTCACCCCTCCACTTT,CASSPQGTGGSYNSPLHF
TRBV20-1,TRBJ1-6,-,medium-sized,TGCAGTGCTAGGGACACAAGGGAAACTAATTCACCCCTCCACTTT,CSARDTRETNSPLHF
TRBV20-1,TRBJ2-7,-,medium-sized,TGCAGTGTTCCTCCAGGGGCAGGGGAGGGATACGAGCAGTACTTC,CSVPPGAGEGYEQYF
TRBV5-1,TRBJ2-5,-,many,TGCGCCAGCAGCTTGGAACAGGGATGGGACACCCAGTACTTC,CASSLEQGWDTQYF
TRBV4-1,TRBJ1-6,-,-,TGCGCCAGCAGCCAAGATCTTGTGGCAGGGAATTCACCCCTCCACTTT,CASSQDLVAGNSPLHF
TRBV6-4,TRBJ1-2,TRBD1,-,TGTGCCAGCAGAACAGGGGTGAATGGCTACACCTTC,CASRTGVNGYTF
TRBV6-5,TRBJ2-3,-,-,TGTGCCAGCAGTTATTCCGGGTGGGGCACAGATACGCAGTATTTT,CASSYSGWGTDTQYF
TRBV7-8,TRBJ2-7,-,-,TGTGCCAGCAGCTCACAGGGTCCCGAGCAGTACTTC,CASSSQGPEQYF
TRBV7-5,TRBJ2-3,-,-,-,CISVPADSLAGPPDTQYF
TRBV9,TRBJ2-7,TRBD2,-,TGTGCCAGCAGCGTAGGTCTAGCGGGAGGATCCGAGCAGTACTTC,CASSVGLAGGSEQYF
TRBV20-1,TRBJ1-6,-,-,TGCAGTGCTTCAACGGGGGGGATTAATTCACCCCTCCACTTT,CSASTGGINSPLHF
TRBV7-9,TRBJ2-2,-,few,TGTGCCAGCAGGAGGACGTCCGGGGAGCTGTTTTTT,CASRRTSGELFF
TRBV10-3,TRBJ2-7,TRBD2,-,TGTGCCATCAAGGATAATAGCGGGAGGAGAGAGCAGTACTTC,CAIKDNSGRREQYF
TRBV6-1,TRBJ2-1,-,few,TGTGCCAGCAGACAGGCTGGGGATTACAATGAGCAGTTCTTC,CASRQAGDYNEQFF
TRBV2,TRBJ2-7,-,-,TGTGCCAGCAGAGTTGAAACTAATCACGAGCAGTACTTT,CASRVETNHEQYF
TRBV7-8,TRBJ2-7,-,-,TGCGCCAGCAGCCAAGGGACCTACGACGAGCAGTACTTC,CASSQGTYDEQYF
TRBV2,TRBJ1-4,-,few,TGTGCCAGCAGTCCCAGGGTGGGTGAAAAACTGTTTTTT,CASSPRVGEKLFF
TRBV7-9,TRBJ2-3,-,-,TGCGCCAACAGCCAAGAGGGGGAGCCAGATACGCAGTATTTT,CANSQEGEPDTQYF
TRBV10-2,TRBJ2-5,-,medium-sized,TGCGCCAGCCTGGGGTTGGAGACCCAGTACTTC,CASLGLETQYF
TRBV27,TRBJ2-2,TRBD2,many,TGTGCCAGCATTGGGGGGGCGAACACCGGGGAGCTGTTTTTT,CASIGGANTGELFF
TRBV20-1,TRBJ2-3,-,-,TGCAGTGCTAGAGTGGCGTCGAGCACAGATACGCAGTATTTT,CSARVASSTDTQYF
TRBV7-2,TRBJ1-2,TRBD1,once,TGTGCCGGCAGCTTAAATCGAGGGGGCATCTATGGCTACACCTTC,CAGSLNRGGIYGYTF
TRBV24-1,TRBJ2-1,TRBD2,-,TGTGCCACCAGTGGTTTAGCGGGAGACAATGAGCAGTTCTTC,CATSGLAGDNEQFF
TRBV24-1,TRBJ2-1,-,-,TGTGCCACCAGTGATTGGGGACCTCTCGATGAGCAGTTCTTC,CATSDWGPLDEQFF
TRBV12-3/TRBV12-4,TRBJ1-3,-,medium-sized,TGTGCCAGCAGTACGAGTGGCACCATATATTTT,CASSTSGTIYF
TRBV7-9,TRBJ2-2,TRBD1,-,TGTGCCAGCAGCTTGGGACAGGGGACGAACACCGGGGAGCTGTTTTTT,CASSLGQGTNTGELFF
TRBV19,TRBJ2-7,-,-,TGTGCCACCTCCTGGGGAGGCCTCTCCTACGAGCAGTACTTC,CATSWGGLSYEQYF
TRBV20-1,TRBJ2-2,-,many,TGCAGTGTCAGTAGAGCGAACACCGGGGAGCTGTTTTTT,CSVSRANTGELFF
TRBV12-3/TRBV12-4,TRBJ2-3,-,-,TGTGCCAGCAGTTCATCGGGATCCAAAACAGATACGCAGTATTTT,CASSSSGSKTDTQYF
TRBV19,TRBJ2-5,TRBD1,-,TGTGCCAGTAGTATAGCTGGGACAGGGGCAGAGACCCAGTACTTC,CASSIAGTGAETQYF
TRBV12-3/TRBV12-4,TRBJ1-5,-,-,TGTGCCAGCAGTTTAGCCAGGGATTATCAGCCCCAGCATTTT,CASSLARDYQPQHF
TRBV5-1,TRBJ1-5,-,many,TGCGCCAGCAGCTTCCGTCCGGGGCAGCCCCAGCATTTT,CASSFRPGQPQHF
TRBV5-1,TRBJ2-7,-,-,TGCGCCAGCAGCGGTGAGACCTACGAGCACTACTTC,CASSGETYEHYF
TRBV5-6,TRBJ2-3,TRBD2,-,TGTGCCAGCAGCTTGGGAGCGGGAGTAGCAGATACGCAGTATTTT,CASSLGAGVADTQYF
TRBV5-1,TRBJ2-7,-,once,TGCGCCAGCACCTTGGGGCATAGGGAACCTTACTACGAGCAGTACTTC,CASTLGHREPYYEQYF